A selection of T cell receptor beta chains follows, all from one sample in a study of shared clonotypes between healthy human individuals. The table came from immunoSEQ multiplex PCR; TCRdb's copy has only in-frame clones and leaves some out. Among some 1,600,000 clones listed, around 98% were seen once. Sequenced material: naive CD4+ T cells sorted from blood. The receptors were gathered from a man aged 30 to 45 in good health. Each CDR3 is given with its conserved first and last residue. Clone size is stated in some rows and not others, as once, few, many or a class when expanded.

cdr3_aa v_call clone_size j_call
CASSLNTEAFF TRBV7-9 once TRBJ1-1
CASSPGLPYEQYF TRBV5-8 NA TRBJ2-7
CASSEGRVRSTDTQYF TRBV25-1 NA TRBJ2-3
CAISVSGMSYEQYF TRBV10-3 NA TRBJ2-7
CASSFYAGAYEQYF TRBV5-8 NA TRBJ2-7
CASSMNTGELFF TRBV27 NA TRBJ2-2
CASSLRGRGETQYF TRBV7-9 NA TRBJ2-5
CASSLGGGSGYTF TRBV5-4 NA TRBJ1-2
CASSPGVAGHNEQFF TRBV6-6 once TRBJ2-1
CASSLVSGQETQYF TRBV5-1 NA TRBJ2-5
CASSQPRAYEQYF TRBV7-9 NA TRBJ2-7
CASSPGLAGGYEQYF TRBV5-1 NA TRBJ2-7
CASSLEDREENEQYF TRBV5-4 once TRBJ2-7
CASRSDRGHHQETQYF TRBV25-1 NA TRBJ2-5
CSGLGWGGLSYEQYF TRBV29-1 NA TRBJ2-7
CASRRGSFINQPQHF TRBV28 NA TRBJ1-5
CASRRQGAGANVLTF TRBV27 NA TRBJ2-6
CASSPRTGGGNIQYF TRBV2 NA TRBJ2-4
CASSPVEGDYGYTF TRBV18 few TRBJ1-2
CASSERLGRGNSPLHF TRBV6-1 NA TRBJ1-6
CASSRDREGGYTF TRBV4-1 NA TRBJ1-2
CASSLGGQNGYTF TRBV5-6 NA TRBJ1-2
CASSPTKGSGETQYF TRBV18 NA TRBJ2-5
CASSLGPQIFETEAFF TRBV5-1 NA TRBJ1-1
CASSKIQDRGCHEQFF TRBV21-1 NA TRBJ2-1
CASSKPTGANTEAFF TRBV19 NA TRBJ1-1
CASSLWGLYEQYF TRBV28 NA TRBJ2-7
CASSLNGQAYEQYF TRBV27 NA TRBJ2-7